The TCR beta chain described here comes from a study of T-cell memory formation after mild COVID-19. Whole-study findings and limits: Later expanders leaned toward CD4+, whereas clones contracting from day 15 to 85 were balanced CD4/CD8. The study detected some responding clones in pre-infection memory, suggesting cross-reactive memory joined.

With respect to this clonotype: Its matching antigen is unknown.

The CDR3 loop spans 15 amino acids. CDR1 is SEHNR and CDR2 is FQNEAQ in the germline V gene (reference sequence). Trimming removed 5 bases from V and 2 bases from J, with 15 bases in between. 5'RACE with constant-segment primers yielded barcoded, UMI-tagged TCR alpha and TCR beta cDNA libraries. TCRdb recomputed calls from the 5' RACE reads with MiXCR, one row per CDR3 protein. The table includes hundreds of thousands of distinct CDR3 sequences, 15% to 20% detected once. V usage is TRBV7-9 and J usage is TRBJ1-2, with unresolved D. Sequencing used PBMCs or a T cell subset sorted from them (not recorded which). The TCR was taken from an adult woman who had mild COVID-19 (a few samples of this study predate the infection). Cell type and time point are not known. The DNA of the CDR3 is TGTGCCAGCAGCCCCCCAGGCGCCAGGAACTATGGCTACACCTTC. Protein sequence: CASSPPGARNYGYTF.